Below are 30 T cell receptor beta chains sequenced from a single sample in a study of blood T cell repertoires in COVID-19. Data came from immunoSEQ multiplex PCR; TCRdb stores just in-frame clones and leaves some out. The sample carries some 100,000 clones, around 89% recorded once. Sequenced sample: peripheral blood. The receptors were sampled from a human donor with acute or convalescent COVID-19. The donor label of this sample is uncertain.

This chain uses TRBV4-3 with TRBJ1-2, with TRBD1 identical over 7 bases. V shed 1 base, J shed 8 bases, and the junction held 7 bases outside the gene matches. The V gene's germline CDR1 is LGHNA and CDR2 YSLEER. The CDR3 has 14 residues. CDR3 region: CASSQGIRQGGYTF. The CDR3 nucleotides read TGCGCCAGCAGCCAAGGAATAAGACAGGGAGGCTACACCTTC.

The chain joins TRBV6-2 or TRBV6-3 to TRBJ2-7, with a possible D match to TRBD2 (6 bases). Between the trimmed V and J ends, which lost 4 bases and 3 bases, there was a span of 13 bases. CDR3 length equals 14 residues. Germline CDR1 reads MNHEY; CDR2 reads SVGEGT. CDR3 residues: CASSSPGGLYEQYF. CDR3 nucleotide sequence: TGTGCCAGCAGTTCCCCCGGGGGACTCTACGAGCAGTACTTC.

V usage is TRBV19 and J usage is TRBJ2-1; tentatively, D is TRBD1 (6 bases). V was cut by 6 bases and J by 7 bases, with 13 bases left in between. CDR1 and CDR2 from the germline V gene are LNHDA and SQIVND (reference sequence). The CDR3 runs to 13 residues. CDR3 protein: CASSAKQGNEQFF. CDR3 DNA: TGTGCCAGTAGCGCCAAACAGGGTAATGAGCAGTTCTTC.

The V call is TRBV9, the J call TRBJ1-4; maybe TRBD1 (5 bases). The V gene lost 2 bases and the J gene lost 7 bases, with 18 bases spanning the gap. Looked up from germline, CDR1 is SGDLS and CDR2 is YYNGEE. This CDR3 has 16 amino acids. CDR3 sequence: CASSVGPGGEGEKLFF. CDR3 coding DNA: TGTGCCAGCAGCGTCGGCCCGGGGGGGGAAGGTGAAAAACTGTTTTTT.

The chain links TRBV28 to TRBJ1-6; 7 bases align to TRBD1. The germline V gene has CDR1 MDHEN and CDR2 SYDVKM. CDR3 length equals 16 residues. Germline trimming cut 3 bases from V and 8 bases from J; bases unmatched to any gene: 10. CDR3 DNA: TGTGCCAGCAGTTTTTCTCTGGGACAGATGTATTCACCCCTCCACTTT. It yields the protein CASSFSLGQMYSPLHF.

The J gene is TRBJ2-3, the V gene TRBV28, with D perhaps matching TRBD2 (5 bases). V was trimmed by 2 bases and J by 2 bases, leaving 11 bases between them. Germline V gene data show CDR1 as MDHEN and CDR2 as SYDVKM. CDR3 length: 15 residues. The CDR3 reads CASSLRVDYTDTQYF. CDR3 coding DNA: TGTGCCAGCAGTTTACGGGTCGACTACACAGATACGCAGTATTTT.

This chain uses TRBV7-2 with TRBJ2-3; the D is unclear. Germline values: CDR1 SGHTA, CDR2 FQGNSA. The CDR3 has 15 amino acids. The germline V and J ends were trimmed by 5 bases and 2 bases, with 14 bases remaining between them. The CDR3 loop is CASSAQYSHTDTQYF. The CDR3 DNA reads as TGTGCCAGCAGCGCCCAATACAGTCACACAGATACGCAGTATTTT.

The rearrangement uses TRBV6-6 and TRBJ2-2; maybe TRBD1 (6 bases). The V gene lost 4 bases and the J gene lost 1 base, with 10 bases spanning the gap. This CDR3 is 15 amino acids long. In germline, CDR1 is MNHNY, CDR2 SVGAGI (reference sequence). Written as DNA, the CDR3 is TGTGCCAGCAGTTCACCGACAGGGAACACCGGGGAGCTGTTTTTT. As protein: CASSSPTGNTGELFF.

V is TRBV7-8 and J is TRBJ2-5, with TRBD1 matching over 10 bases. CDR1 and CDR2 from the germline V gene are SGHVS and FQNEAQ. V trimming: 9 bases; J trimming: 2 bases; junction bases outside the gene matches: 9. CDR3 length: 15 residues. DNA of the CDR3: TGTGCCAGTCGACAGGGGGCGAGACCTCAAGAGACCCAGTACTTC. This encodes CASRQGARPQETQYF.

This chain joins TRBV4-2 and TRBJ1-5; tentatively, D is TRBD1 (5 bases). The CDR3 sequence is 15 residues long. CDR1 and CDR2 from the germline V gene are LGHNA and YNFKEQ. The V end lost 2 bases, the J end lost 8 bases, and 16 bases lay between the germline ends. CDR3 DNA sequence: TGTGCCAGCAGCCAACCGGGACGGGAGGACGAGCCCCAGCATTTT. This codes for CASSQPGREDEPQHF.

The chain has TRBV12-3 or TRBV12-4 and TRBJ1-1; weak D call: TRBD1 (6 bases). CDR3 length: 12 amino acids. V was trimmed by 5 bases and J by 7 bases, leaving 11 bases between them. The CDR3 loop is CASSIGQIEAFF. Written as DNA, the CDR3 is TGTGCCAGCAGTATCGGACAGATTGAAGCTTTCTTT.

The chain couples TRBV27 to TRBJ2-7, with D possibly TRBD2 on 6 matching bases. Per germline, CDR1 MNHEY and CDR2 SMNVEV (reference sequence). CDR3 length equals 13 residues. Trimming pared 0 bases from V and 4 bases from J, leaving 7 bases between. The CDR3 sequence is CASSLSGGYEQYF. The CDR3 DNA reads as TGTGCCAGCAGTTTATCCGGGGGATACGAGCAGTACTTC.

This clone was detected once. The chain uses TRBV28 and TRBJ1-1, with a possible D match to TRBD1 (5 bases). Deletions cut 7 bases from V and 7 bases from J, with 19 bases between. This CDR3 contains 14 residues. From germline, CDR1 is MDHEN and CDR2 SYDVKM. CDR3 sequence (DNA): TGTGCCAGCACCCCTCAGGGCAGAGGACGTGAAGCTTTCTTT. The encoded protein is CASTPQGRGREAFF.

This clone has a single count. This chain uses TRBV9 with TRBJ1-2; D gene uncertain. Trimming pared 3 bases from V and 8 bases from J, leaving 11 bases between. Germline-derived CDR1 and CDR2 are SGDLS and YYNGEE. The CDR3 extends over 12 amino acids. CDR3 loop: CASSDRRWGYTF. The CDR3 nucleotides are TGTGCCAGCAGCGATCGCCGGTGGGGCTACACCTTC. The full variable domain, completed using reference TRBV9 and TRBJ1-2, is DSGVTQTPKHLITATGQRVTLRCSPRSGDLSVYWYQQSLDQGLQFLIQYYNGEERAKGNILERFSAQQFPDLHSELNLSSLELGDSALYFCASSDRRWGYTFGSGTRLTVV.

This chain links TRBV28 with TRBJ1-5; 7 bases match TRBD1. V shed 2 bases, J shed 5 bases, and the junction held 3 bases outside the gene matches. The CDR3 consists of 14 residues. From germline, CDR1 is MDHEN and CDR2 SYDVKM. Written as DNA, the CDR3 is TGTGCCAGCAGTTTAAACAGGGGCCATCAGCCCCAGCATTTT. This sequence encodes CASSLNRGHQPQHF. Full variable domain (outside the CDR3, taken from reference TRBV28 and TRBJ1-5): DVKVTQSSRYLVKRTGEKVFLECVQDMDHENMFWYRQDPGLGLRLIYFSYDVKMKEKGDIPEGYSVSREKKERFSLILESASTNQTSMYLCASSLNRGHQPQHFGDGTRLSIL.

The chain couples TRBV14 to TRBJ2-7; TRBD1 might be the D (5 bases). The V gene's germline CDR1 is SGHDN and CDR2 FVKESK. The CDR3 extends over 14 amino acids. V was cut by 0 bases and J by 3 bases, with 9 bases left in between. CDR3 amino acids: CASSQEGALYEQYF. CDR3 nucleotide sequence: TGTGCCAGCAGCCAAGAAGGGGCCCTCTACGAGCAGTACTTC.

CDR3 amino acids: CASTPGRAGGELFF. The CDR3 DNA follows: TGTGCCAGCACCCCTGGGAGGGCCGGAGGAGAGCTGTTTTTT. The chain combines TRBV7-2 with TRBJ2-2; 7 nucleotides line up with TRBD2. J gave up 11 bases and V 7 bases, and 13 bases lay outside the gene matches. This CDR3 region has 14 residues. CDR1 and CDR2 (germline): SGHTA, FQGNSA.

The gene calls are TRBV6-1 and TRBJ2-1, with D perhaps TRBD2 (6 bases). Germline CDR1 and CDR2: MNHNS and SASEGT. Trimming took off 0 bases at V and 4 bases at J, with 10 bases between the two ends. The length of the CDR3 is 15 residues. CDR3 DNA: TGTGCCAGCAGTGAAGCTTCCGGGACTTACAATGAGCAGTTCTTC. It is translated as CASSEASGTYNEQFF.

The rearrangement uses TRBV10-3 and TRBJ2-1, with 8 bases fitting TRBD1. Per the germline V gene, CDR1 is ENHRY and CDR2 is SYGVKD. V trimming: 6 bases; J trimming: 0 bases; junction bases outside the gene matches: 4. The CDR3 contains 15 residues. DNA for the CDR3: TGTGCCATCAGACCTACAGGGGGCTCCTACAATGAGCAGTTCTTC. It encodes CAIRPTGGSYNEQFF.

J is TRBJ1-1 and V is TRBV28; no clear D. The CDR3 loop spans 13 amino acids. Trimming took 1 base from V and 4 from J, leaving 7 bases between them. Germline CDR1 is MDHEN and CDR2 is SYDVKM. CDR3 DNA sequence: TGTGCCAGCAGTTTATCGAGGGTCACTGAAGCTTTCTTT. It encodes CASSLSRVTEAFF.

The gene calls are TRBV7-2 and TRBJ2-5; 8 nucleotides agree with TRBD2. Losses at the gene ends were 1 base for V and 2 bases for J; bases not matched to a gene: 3. CDR1 and CDR2 from the germline V gene are SGHTA and FQGNSA. The CDR3 sequence is 15 residues long. The CDR3 loop reads CASSLVRGRQETQYF. The CDR3 bases are TGTGCCAGCAGCTTAGTGCGCGGGAGGCAAGAGACCCAGTACTTC.

J is TRBJ1-1 and V is TRBV6-2 or TRBV6-3, with a possible D match to TRBD1 (6 bases). Germline assignment: CDR1 MNHEY and CDR2 SVGEGT. The CDR3 covers 13 residues. Trimming left V 6 bases short and J 3 bases short, with 11 bases between. The CDR3 is CASSDRTYTEAFF. CDR3 bases: TGTGCCAGCAGCGACAGGACCTACACTGAAGCTTTCTTT.

V gene TRBV7-3 combines with J gene TRBJ2-1; a possible D gene is TRBD2 (6 bases). This CDR3 contains 16 residues. Germline loops: CDR1 SGHTA, CDR2 FQGTGA. Trimming shortened V by 1 base and J by 0 bases, and 10 bases separated the two germline ends. The DNA of the CDR3 is TGTGCCAGCAGCTTAATGGGAGGTAGCTCCTACAATGAGCAGTTCTTC. This gives the protein CASSLMGGSSYNEQFF.

V gene TRBV7-2 combines with J gene TRBJ1-1; TRBD1 is a possible D gene (5 bases). This CDR3 contains 13 residues. The ends were cut back, 3 bases at V and 4 bases at J, with 9 bases in the middle. Germline assignment: CDR1 SGHTA and CDR2 FQGNSA. The CDR3 nucleotides are TGTGCCAGCAGCTTTCCCCAGGGCACTGAAGCTTTCTTT. Its protein is CASSFPQGTEAFF.

This chain joins TRBV6-6 and TRBJ2-7, with D perhaps TRBD1 (6 bases). Deletions cut 8 bases from V and 5 bases from J, with 10 bases between. The V gene's germline CDR1 is MNHNY and CDR2 SVGAGI (reference sequence). The CDR3 length is 11 residues. The CDR3 reads CASQGYHEQYF. The CDR3 DNA sequence: TGTGCCAGCCAGGGGTACCACGAGCAGTACTTC.

The chain recombines TRBV6-2 or TRBV6-3 with TRBJ2-7, with D possibly being TRBD1 (6 bases). Trimming removed 0 bases at V and 4 bases at J, with 13 bases between. Looked up from germline, CDR1 is MNHEY and CDR2 is SVGEGT. The CDR3 extends over 15 amino acids. In DNA form, the CDR3 reads TGTGCCAGCAGTTACTCGGGGGCTGGGGATTACGAGCAGTACTTC. Amino acid sequence: CASSYSGAGDYEQYF.

V is TRBV12-5 and J is TRBJ2-1; 7 bases match TRBD1. The germline V gene has CDR1 LGHNT and CDR2 FRNRAP. V was clipped by 7 bases and J by 7 bases; unmatched bases: 10. The CDR3 runs to 14 residues. CDR3: CASVKGTVENEQFF. CDR3 DNA: TGTGCTAGTGTTAAGGGGACAGTGGAGAATGAGCAGTTCTTC.

This chain uses TRBV5-4 with TRBJ2-5; tentative D call: TRBD1 (5 bases). The V end lost 1 base, the J end lost 0 bases, and 7 bases lay between the germline ends. This CDR3 is built from 14 residues. Per the germline V gene, CDR1 is SGHNT and CDR2 is YYREEE (reference sequence). CDR3 nucleotide sequence: TGTGCCAGCAGCTTGCTAGGGGACCAAGAGACCCAGTACTTC. It encodes CASSLLGDQETQYF.

The chain uses TRBV4-2 and TRBJ1-3; D is undetermined. From germline, CDR1 is LGHNA and CDR2 YNFKEQ. The CDR3 totals 16 residues. V lost 3 bases and J 4 bases, leaving 16 bases between the germline ends. Written as DNA, the CDR3 is TGTGCCAGCAGCCAGGGTACCGTGGTGGGCGGAAACACCATATATTTT. Translating gives CASSQGTVVGGNTIYF.

Only one count was recorded for this clone. V and J are TRBV10-3 and TRBJ1-1; D might be TRBD1 (5 bases). CDR3 length: 17 amino acids. Trimming shortened V by 6 bases and J by 0 bases, and 20 bases separated the two germline ends. Per the germline V gene, CDR1 is ENHRY and CDR2 is SYGVKD. CDR3 protein: CAIREQLGGSMNTEAFF. The CDR3 region has the DNA TGTGCCATCAGGGAACAGCTCGGGGGATCCATGAACACTGAAGCTTTCTTT.